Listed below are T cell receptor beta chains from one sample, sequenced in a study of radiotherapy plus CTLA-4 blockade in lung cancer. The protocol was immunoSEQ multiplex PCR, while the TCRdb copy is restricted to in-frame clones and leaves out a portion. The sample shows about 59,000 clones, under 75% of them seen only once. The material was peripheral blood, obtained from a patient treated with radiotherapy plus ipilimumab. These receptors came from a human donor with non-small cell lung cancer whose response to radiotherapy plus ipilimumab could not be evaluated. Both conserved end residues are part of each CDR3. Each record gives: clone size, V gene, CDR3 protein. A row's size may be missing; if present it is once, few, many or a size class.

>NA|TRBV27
CASSSERLGEVNTEAFF
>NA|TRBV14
CASSHWGHSKNIQYF
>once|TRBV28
CASSLRAGDLAFF
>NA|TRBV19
CASGQVYEQYF
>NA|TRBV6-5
CASSPDRVLNTEAFF
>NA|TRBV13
CASSTVFRVANTGELFF
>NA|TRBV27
CASGTGYEQYF
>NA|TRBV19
CASSIDAGTGELFF
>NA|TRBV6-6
CASSTDRAPYNEQFF
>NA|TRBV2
CASSDAGTGGGGEQFF
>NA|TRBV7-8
CASSLGRGGSGTQYF
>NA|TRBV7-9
CASSGNYNTGELFF
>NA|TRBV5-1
CASSLAPGGNQPQHF
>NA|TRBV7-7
CASSPRLAGADTGELFF
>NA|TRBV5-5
CASSFWAEEPQHF
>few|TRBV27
CASSPRGFGEKLFF
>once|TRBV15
CATSRDKGQGREQYF
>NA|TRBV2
CASSGGQGRTEAFF
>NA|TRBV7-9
CASSLAFGQGEDTEAFF
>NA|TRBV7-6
CASSAGQGGNGYTF
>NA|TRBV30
CAWRRTGGGYTF
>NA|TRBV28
CASSSDREEQFF
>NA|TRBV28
CASSELQGATEAFF
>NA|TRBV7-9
CASSHTGEGMNTEAFF
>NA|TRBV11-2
CASSLARGQSTEAFF
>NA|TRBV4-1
CASSQDPGGVGGYTF
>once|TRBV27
CASSSAGRESYEQYF
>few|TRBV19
CASSIDYGERAFF
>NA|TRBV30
CAGVIFQGKEKLFF
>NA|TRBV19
CASRAALSGANVLTF
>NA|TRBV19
CASSVAQGIGTEAFF
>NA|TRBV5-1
CASSWTGGNTEAFF
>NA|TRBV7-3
CASSDNRDRVSGEQFF
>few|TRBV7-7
CASSLVRGKTQYF
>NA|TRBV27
CASSLWPGTSKNIQYF
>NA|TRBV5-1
CASSLAIGGRSYEQYF
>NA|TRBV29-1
CSVETRDRGVYEQYF
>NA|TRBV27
CASSTSGPYEQYF
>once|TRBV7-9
CASSLATSGRGQETQYF
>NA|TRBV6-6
CASRAGQGAGPQHF
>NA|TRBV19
CASSIPSGGAGNQPQHF
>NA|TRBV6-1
CASSDDSSGANVLTF
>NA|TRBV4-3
CASSQATGTGYTF